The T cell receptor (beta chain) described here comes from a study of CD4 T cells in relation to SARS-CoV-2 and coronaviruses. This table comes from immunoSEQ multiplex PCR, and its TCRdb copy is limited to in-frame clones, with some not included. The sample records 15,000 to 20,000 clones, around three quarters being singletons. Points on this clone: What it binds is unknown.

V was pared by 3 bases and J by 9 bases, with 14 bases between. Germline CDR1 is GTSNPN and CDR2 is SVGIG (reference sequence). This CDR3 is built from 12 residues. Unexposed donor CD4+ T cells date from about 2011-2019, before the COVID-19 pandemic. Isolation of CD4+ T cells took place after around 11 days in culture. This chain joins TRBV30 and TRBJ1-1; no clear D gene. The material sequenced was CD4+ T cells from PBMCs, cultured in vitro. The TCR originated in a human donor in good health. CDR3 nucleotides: TGTGCCTGGAGCGCGGGTGAGGTTCAAGCTTTCTTT. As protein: CAWSAGEVQAFF.